This T cell receptor (beta chain) was retrieved from a study of blood T cell repertoires in COVID-19 (dated by TCRdb to about 2020). Background on the whole study: Samples covering the acute and convalescent phases of COVID-19 were provided by collaborators in the United States, Italy and Spain. The material from the prospective study consisted of cDNA or gDNA derived from T cells, B-cell-depleted T cells, or PBMCs. The dataset comprised deeply sampled blood TCRbeta repertoires from subjects exposed to, actively infected with, or recovered from COVID-19. The repertoires were made available in a free public database intended to serve as a resource for research on the immune response to SARS-CoV-2. Samples came from the ongoing ImmuneRACE study (first 160 participants) plus 1,254 subjects from 6 global collaborators. Sample metadata almost always included a de-identified subject ID, COVID-19 status, age in years and sex. Where available, HLA class I and class II types were obtained from metadata supplied by the sample provider rather than from assay-based typing. The research as a whole found: The quantity of clinical and demographic metadata differed by source and by participant and was supplied without curation.

TCRbeta CDR3 regions were amplified from genomic DNA by means of the immunoSEQ Assay, a bias-controlled multiplex PCR. As for the original processing: Nucleated cell counts per sample were estimated from amplification of reference gene primers within the assay. Sequence reads were collapsed and filtered to measure the absolute abundance of every unique TCRbeta CDR3 rearrangement. For each sample, productive Simpson clonality was calculated as the square root of Simpson's diversity index across productive rearrangements. TCRdb took over this immuneACCESS table, retaining in-frame rearrangements with V and J assigned. Such tables are incomplete; in checked studies, under half of the missing clones stem from an unresolved V gene, and the remainder is unexplained. The V and J calls and clone size were taken over from that table, and D and trimming were inferred from the DNA. In this sample the table shows approximately 65,000 clones, 88% of which occur a single time. The ten most abundant clones make up approximately 5.1% of the sample.

The CDR3 measures 14 amino acids from cysteine to phenylalanine. The CDR3 DNA has 42 bases and is translated from base 1. V is clipped by 6 bases and J by 3 bases, and the sequence between their germline boundaries is 14 bases long. CDR1 and CDR2, per the germline V gene, are SGHRS and YFSETQ. Each collaborating institution followed its own protocols to collect whole blood in K2EDTA tubes. Collaborator samples were shipped for TCRbeta analysis as frozen whole blood, isolated PBMCs, or DNA extracted from either sample type. In the case of this clone: The antigen this receptor binds is unknown. Base qualities are not at hand, and no much larger clone is one base apart.

This TCR derives from a human donor in a cohort sampled during active COVID-19. The sample taken for sequencing was peripheral blood. The sequence is built from TRBV5-1 and TRBJ2-3, with TRBD2 perhaps the D gene, on 6 matching bases. The CDR3 region reads CASNRLGQTDTQYF. The DNA sequence reads TGCGCCAGCAACCGACTAGGGCAGACAGATACGCAGTATTTT.